This T cell receptor (beta chain) was identified during a study of blood T cell repertoires in COVID-19. Study context: Specimens from acute and convalescent COVID-19 originated in the United States, Italy and Spain. From T cells, B-cell-depleted T cells, or PBMCs came the material, which was cDNA or gDNA.

TCRdb's copy holds only in-frame clones and misses some; the assay was immunoSEQ multiplex PCR. Of about 54,000 clones in the sample, around 90% were seen once. The CDR3 has 14 residues. V was clipped by 4 bases and J by 4 bases, with 13 bases between them. The V gene's germline CDR1 is SGHRS and CDR2 YFSETQ. The chain joins TRBV5-1 to TRBJ2-3; D is unresolved. The receptor comes from a woman aged 55-69 years with active or convalescent COVID-19. The sequenced material came from peripheral blood. The CDR3 protein is CASSQTQVPDTQYF. The CDR3 DNA is TGCGCCAGCAGCCAGACGCAGGTACCAGATACGCAGTATTTT.